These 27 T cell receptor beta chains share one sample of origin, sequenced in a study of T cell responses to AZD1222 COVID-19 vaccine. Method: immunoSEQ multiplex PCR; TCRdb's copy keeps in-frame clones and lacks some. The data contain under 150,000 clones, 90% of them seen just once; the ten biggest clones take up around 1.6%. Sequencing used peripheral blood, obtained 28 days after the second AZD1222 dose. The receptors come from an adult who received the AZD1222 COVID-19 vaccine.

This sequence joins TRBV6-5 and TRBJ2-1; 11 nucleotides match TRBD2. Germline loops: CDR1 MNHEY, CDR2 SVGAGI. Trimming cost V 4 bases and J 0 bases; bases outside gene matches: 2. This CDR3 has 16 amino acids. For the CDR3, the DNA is TGTGCCAGCAGTTTAACTAGCGGGAGCTCCTACAATGAGCAGTTCTTC. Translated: CASSLTSGSSYNEQFF.

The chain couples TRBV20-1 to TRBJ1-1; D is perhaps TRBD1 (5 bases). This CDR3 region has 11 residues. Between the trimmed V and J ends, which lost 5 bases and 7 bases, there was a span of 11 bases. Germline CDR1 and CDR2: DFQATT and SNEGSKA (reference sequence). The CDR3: CSARPGNEAFF. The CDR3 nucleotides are TGCAGTGCTCGACCAGGGAATGAAGCTTTCTTT.

DNA for the CDR3: TGTGCCAGCAGTTTATTAGGGGGGAAACAAGAGACCCAGTACTTC. This gives the protein CASSLLGGKQETQYF. V gene TRBV28 combines with J gene TRBJ2-5; the D gene could be TRBD1 or TRBD2 (6 bases each). CDR1 MDHEN and CDR2 SYDVKM come from the germline V gene. CDR3 length: 15 residues. The V gene lost 1 base and the J gene lost 2 bases, with 11 bases spanning the gap. Looking up the rest from reference TRBV28 and TRBJ2-5 gives the full variable domain: DVKVTQSSRYLVKRTGEKVFLECVQDMDHENMFWYRQDPGLGLRLIYFSYDVKMKEKGDIPEGYSVSREKKERFSLILESASTNQTSMYLCASSLLGGKQETQYFGPGTRLLVL.

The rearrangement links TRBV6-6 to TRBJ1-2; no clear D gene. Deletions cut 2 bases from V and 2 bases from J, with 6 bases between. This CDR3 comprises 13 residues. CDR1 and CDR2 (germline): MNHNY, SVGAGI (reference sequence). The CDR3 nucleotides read TGTGCCAGCAGTTACCTGAGAAACTATGGCTACACCTTC. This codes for CASSYLRNYGYTF.

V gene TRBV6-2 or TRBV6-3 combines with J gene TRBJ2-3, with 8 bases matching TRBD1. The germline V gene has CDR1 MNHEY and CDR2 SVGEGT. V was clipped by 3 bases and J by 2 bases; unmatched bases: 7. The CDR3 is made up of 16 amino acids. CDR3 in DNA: TGTGCCAGCAGTTATGTCAGGGGGCGAAACACAGATACGCAGTATTTT. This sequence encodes CASSYVRGRNTDTQYF.

The CDR3 spells CASSTWTGTGPGANVLTF. In DNA form, the CDR3 reads TGTGCCAGCAGCACCTGGACAGGTACGGGGCCTGGGGCCAACGTCCTGACTTTC. This rearrangement joins TRBV9 to TRBJ2-6, with 7 nucleotides matching TRBD1. CDR1 SGDLS and CDR2 YYNGEE come from the germline V gene. The CDR3 sequence is 18 residues long. The J segment lost 2 bases and the V segment lost 4 bases, leaving 12 bases of the junction unmatched. Based on the CDR3 plus reference TRBV9 and TRBJ2-6, the full variable domain is DSGVTQTPKHLITATGQRVTLRCSPRSGDLSVYWYQQSLDQGLQFLIQYYNGEERAKGNILERFSAQQFPDLHSELNLSSLELGDSALYFCASSTWTGTGPGANVLTFGAGSRLTVL.

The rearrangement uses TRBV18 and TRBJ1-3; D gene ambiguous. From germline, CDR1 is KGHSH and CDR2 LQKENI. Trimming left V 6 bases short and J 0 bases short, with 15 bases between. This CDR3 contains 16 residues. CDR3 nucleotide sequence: TGTGCCAGCTCTCAAGGACGCGGAAACTCTGGAAACACCATATATTTT. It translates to CASSQGRGNSGNTIYF.

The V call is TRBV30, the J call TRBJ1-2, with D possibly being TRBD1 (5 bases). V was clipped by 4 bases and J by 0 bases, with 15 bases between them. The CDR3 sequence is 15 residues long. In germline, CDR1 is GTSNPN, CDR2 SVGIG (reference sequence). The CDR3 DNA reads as TGTGCCTGGACAGGGACCGCCGTCCCTAACTATGGCTACACCTTC. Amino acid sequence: CAWTGTAVPNYGYTF. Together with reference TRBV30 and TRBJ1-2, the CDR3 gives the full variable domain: SQTIHQWPATLVQPVGSPLSLECTVEGTSNPNLYWYRQAAGRGLQLLFYSVGIGQISSEVPQNLSASRPQDRQFILSSKKLLLSDSGFYLCAWTGTAVPNYGYTFGSGTRLTVV.

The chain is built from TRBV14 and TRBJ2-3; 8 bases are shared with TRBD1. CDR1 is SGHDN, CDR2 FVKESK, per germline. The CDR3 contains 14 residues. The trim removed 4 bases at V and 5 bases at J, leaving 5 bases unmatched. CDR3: CASSPGQVGDTQYF. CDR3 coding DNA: TGTGCCAGCAGCCCGGGACAGGTGGGAGATACGCAGTATTTT.

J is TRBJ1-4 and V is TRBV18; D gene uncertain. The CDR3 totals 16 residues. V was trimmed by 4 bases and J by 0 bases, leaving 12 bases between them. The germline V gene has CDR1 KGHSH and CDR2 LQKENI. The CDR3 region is CASSLHPPATNEKLFF. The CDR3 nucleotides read TGTGCCAGCTCACTACATCCCCCTGCAACTAATGAAAAACTGTTTTTT. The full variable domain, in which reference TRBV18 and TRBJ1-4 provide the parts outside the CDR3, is NAGVMQNPRHLVRRRGQEARLRCSPMKGHSHVYWYRQLPEEGLKFMVYLQKENIIDESGMPKERFSAEFPKEGPSILRIQQVVRGDSAAYFCASSLHPPATNEKLFFGSGTQLSVL.

CDR3 amino acids: CASSLEGLVGGYTF. CDR3 in DNA: TGTGCCAGCAGCTTGGAAGGGCTGGTAGGGGGCTACACCTTC. The V and J genes are TRBV5-4 and TRBJ1-2; unclear D gene. V was clipped by 0 bases and J by 8 bases, with 14 bases between them. The CDR3 loop spans 14 amino acids. Germline values: CDR1 SGHNT, CDR2 YYREEE (reference sequence). Filled out from reference TRBV5-4 and TRBJ1-2, the complete variable domain reads ETGVTQSPTHLIKTRGQQVTLRCSSQSGHNTVSWYQQALGQGPQFIFQYYREEENGRGNFPPRFSGLQFPNYSSELNVNALELDDSALYLCASSLEGLVGGYTFGSGTRLTVV.

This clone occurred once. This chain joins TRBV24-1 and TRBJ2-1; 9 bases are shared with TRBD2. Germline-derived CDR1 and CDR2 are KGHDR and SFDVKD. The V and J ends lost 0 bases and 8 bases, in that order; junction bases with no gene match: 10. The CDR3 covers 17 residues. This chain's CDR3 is CATSDLSGTSSLHEQFF. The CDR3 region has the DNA TGTGCCACCAGTGATTTGTCCGGGACTAGCTCCCTCCATGAGCAGTTCTTC.

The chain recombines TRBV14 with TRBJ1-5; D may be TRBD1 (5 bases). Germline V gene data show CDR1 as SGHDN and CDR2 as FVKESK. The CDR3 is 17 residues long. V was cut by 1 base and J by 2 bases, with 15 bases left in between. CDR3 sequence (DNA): TGTGCCAGCAGCCAAGTTAGGGACGGTAGTGGCAATCAGCCCCAGCATTTT. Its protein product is CASSQVRDGSGNQPQHF.

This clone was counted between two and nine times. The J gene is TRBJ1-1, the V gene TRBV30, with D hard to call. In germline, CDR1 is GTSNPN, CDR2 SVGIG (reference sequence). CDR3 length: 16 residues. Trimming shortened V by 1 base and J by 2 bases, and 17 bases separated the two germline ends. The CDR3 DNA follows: TGTGCCTGGAGTGCCTGGGGAGGGCCGGGTAACACTGAAGCTTTCTTT. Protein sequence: CAWSAWGGPGNTEAFF.

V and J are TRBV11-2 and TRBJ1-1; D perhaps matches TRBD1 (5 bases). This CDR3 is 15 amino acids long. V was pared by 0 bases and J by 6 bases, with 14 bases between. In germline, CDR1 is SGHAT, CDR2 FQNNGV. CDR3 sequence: CASSLEWAGSAEAFF. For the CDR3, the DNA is TGTGCCAGCAGCTTAGAGTGGGCAGGGTCGGCTGAAGCTTTCTTT.

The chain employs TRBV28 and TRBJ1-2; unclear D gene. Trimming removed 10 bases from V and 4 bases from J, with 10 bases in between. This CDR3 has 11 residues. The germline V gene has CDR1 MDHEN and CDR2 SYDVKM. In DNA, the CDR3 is TGTGCCACCGGGCCTGGCTATGGCTACACCTTC. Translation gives CATGPGYGYTF.

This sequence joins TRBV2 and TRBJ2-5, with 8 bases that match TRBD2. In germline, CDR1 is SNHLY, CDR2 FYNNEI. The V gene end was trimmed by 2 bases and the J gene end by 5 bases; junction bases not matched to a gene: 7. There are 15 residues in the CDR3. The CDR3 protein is CASSESRTSRETQYF. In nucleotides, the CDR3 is TGTGCCAGCAGTGAATCGAGGACTAGCCGGGAGACCCAGTACTTC. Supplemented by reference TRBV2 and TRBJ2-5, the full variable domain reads EPEVTQTPSHQVTQMGQEVILRCVPISNHLYFYWYRQILGQKVEFLVSFYNNEISEKSEIFDDQFSVERPDGSNFTLKIRSTKLEDSAMYFCASSESRTSRETQYFGPGTRLLVL.

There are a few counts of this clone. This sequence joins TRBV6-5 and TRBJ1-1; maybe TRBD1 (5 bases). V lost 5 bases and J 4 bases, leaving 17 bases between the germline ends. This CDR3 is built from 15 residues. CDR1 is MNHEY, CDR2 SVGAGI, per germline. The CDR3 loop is CASSLSQGLGTEAFF. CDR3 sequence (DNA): TGTGCCAGCAGTCTTTCCCAGGGTTTGGGCACTGAAGCTTTCTTT.

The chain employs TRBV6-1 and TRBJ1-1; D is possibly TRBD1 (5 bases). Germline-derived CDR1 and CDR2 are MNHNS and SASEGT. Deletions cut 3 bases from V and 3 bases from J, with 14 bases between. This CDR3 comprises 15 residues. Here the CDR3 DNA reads TGTGCCAGCAGTGATCGGGGGTTCGCGGACACTGAAGCTTTCTTT. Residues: CASSDRGFADTEAFF.

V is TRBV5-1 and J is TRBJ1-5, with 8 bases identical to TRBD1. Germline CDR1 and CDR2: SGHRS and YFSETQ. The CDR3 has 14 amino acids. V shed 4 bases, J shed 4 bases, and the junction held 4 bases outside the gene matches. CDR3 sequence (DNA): TGCGCCAGCAGCCAGGGACAGGAGAATCAGCCCCAGCATTTT. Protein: CASSQGQENQPQHF.

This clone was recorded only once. CDR3 amino acids: CASSLFQGKEEFF. The CDR3, as DNA: TGTGCCAGCAGCTTGTTTCAGGGGAAAGAAGAGTTCTTC. The chain uses TRBV5-8 and TRBJ2-1, with D tentatively TRBD1 (6 bases). This CDR3 contains 13 residues. CDR1 and CDR2 from the germline V gene are SGHTS and YDEGEE. V gave up 1 base and J gave up 14 bases, with 16 bases separating them.

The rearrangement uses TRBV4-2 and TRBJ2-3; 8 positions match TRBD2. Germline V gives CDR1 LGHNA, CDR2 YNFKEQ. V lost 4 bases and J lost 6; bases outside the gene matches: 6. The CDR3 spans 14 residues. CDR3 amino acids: CASSPGLADDTQYF. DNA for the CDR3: TGTGCCAGCAGCCCTGGACTAGCAGACGATACGCAGTATTTT.

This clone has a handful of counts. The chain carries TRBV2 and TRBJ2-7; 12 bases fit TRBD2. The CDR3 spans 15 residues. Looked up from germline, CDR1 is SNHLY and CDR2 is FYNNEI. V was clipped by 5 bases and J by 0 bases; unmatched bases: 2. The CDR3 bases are TGTGCCAGCAGTACTAGCGGGAGGTCCTCCTACGAGCAGTACTTC. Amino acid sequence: CASSTSGRSSYEQYF.

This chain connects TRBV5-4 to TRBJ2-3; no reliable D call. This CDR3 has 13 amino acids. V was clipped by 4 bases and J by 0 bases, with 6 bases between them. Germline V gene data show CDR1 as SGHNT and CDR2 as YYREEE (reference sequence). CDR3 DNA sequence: TGTGCCAGCAGCCTCTTTAGCACAGATACGCAGTATTTT. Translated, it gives CASSLFSTDTQYF.

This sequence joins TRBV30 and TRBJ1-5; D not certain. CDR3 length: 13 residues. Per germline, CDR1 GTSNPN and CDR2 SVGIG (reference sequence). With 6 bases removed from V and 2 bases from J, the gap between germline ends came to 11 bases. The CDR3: CACSVDGNQPQHF. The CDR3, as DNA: TGTGCCTGTTCGGTCGACGGCAATCAGCCCCAGCATTTT.

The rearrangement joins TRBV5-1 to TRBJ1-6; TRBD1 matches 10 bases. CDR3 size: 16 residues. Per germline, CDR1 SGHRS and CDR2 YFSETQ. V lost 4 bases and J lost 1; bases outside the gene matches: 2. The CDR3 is CASSRDRGSYNSPLHF. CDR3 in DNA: TGCGCCAGCAGCAGGGACAGGGGTTCCTATAATTCACCCCTCCACTTT.

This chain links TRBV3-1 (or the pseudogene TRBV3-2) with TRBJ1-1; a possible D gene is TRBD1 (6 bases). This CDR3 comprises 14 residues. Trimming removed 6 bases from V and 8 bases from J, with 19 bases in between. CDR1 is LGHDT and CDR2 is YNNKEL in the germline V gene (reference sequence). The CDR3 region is CASRPRGGTTEAFF. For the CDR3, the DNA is TGTGCCAGCAGGCCAAGGGGGGGGACGACGGAAGCTTTCTTT.